The 20 T cell receptor beta chains below all came from one sample that was sequenced in a study of OX40 agonist ivuxolimab in advanced cancers. The repertoire was sequenced with immunoSEQ multiplex PCR; TCRdb's copy has only in-frame clones and lacks some. The data contain tens of thousands of clones, roughly 81% of them singletons. The sample consisted of CD4+ or CD8+ T cells sorted from blood, taken in a trial of the OX40 agonist ivuxolimab. These receptors originate from an adult with an advanced solid tumor such as melanoma, head and neck, liver or kidney cancer.

This rearrangement joins TRBV19 to TRBJ2-1, with TRBD2 identical over 13 bases. Germline V lookup: CDR1 LNHDA, CDR2 SQIVND (reference sequence). The CDR3 runs to 22 residues. J lost 0 bases, V lost 4 bases, and 18 bases had no gene match. The CDR3 coding sequence is TGTGCCAGTAGTACCCCTTCGAGGGGGACTAGCGGGAAAACTAGCTCCTACAATGAGCAGTTCTTC. Amino acids: CASSTPSRGTSGKTSSYNEQFF.

The rearrangement joins TRBV19 to TRBJ2-1; 8 nucleotides align to TRBD2. V was pared by 2 bases and J by 7 bases, with 4 bases of the junction left unmatched. The germline gives CDR1 LNHDA, CDR2 SQIVND (reference sequence). The CDR3 runs 14 residues. The CDR3 nucleotides read TGTGCCAGTAGTATAAAGGGACTAGTTAATGAGCAGTTCTTC. This codes for CASSIKGLVNEQFF.

CDR3 nucleotides: TGTGCCAGCAGCTTAGCGGTGGGGCGGGGCACCGGGGAGCTGTTTTTT. Residues: CASSLAVGRGTGELFF. The V gene is TRBV7-2, the J gene TRBJ2-2; a possible D gene is TRBD2 (6 bases). The CDR3 extends over 16 amino acids. Trimming removed 0 bases from V and 4 bases from J, with 12 bases in between. CDR1 and CDR2 from the germline V gene are SGHTA and FQGNSA.

The V call is TRBV28, the J call TRBJ1-2; TRBD1 matches 8 bases. Per germline, CDR1 MDHEN and CDR2 SYDVKM. The ends lost 4 bases at V and 8 bases at J; junction bases unmatched: 9. The CDR3 sequence is 14 residues long. The CDR3 DNA sequence: TGTGCCAGCAGTTCAATGACAGGGGTGGAGGGCTACACCTTC. Protein sequence: CASSSMTGVEGYTF.

This clone was recorded only once. This rearrangement joins TRBV5-8 to TRBJ2-5, with TRBD2 identical over 10 bases. There are 17 residues in the CDR3. J gave up 4 bases and V 4 bases, and 13 bases lay outside the gene matches. CDR1 SGHTS and CDR2 YDEGEE come from the germline V gene. The CDR3: CASSKTTSGRAIETQYF. The CDR3 DNA reads TGTGCCAGCAGCAAAACAACCAGCGGGAGGGCCATAGAGACCCAGTACTTC.

In DNA, the CDR3 is TGTGCCAGCAGCTTGGCCTTGGAAAGGGGGACCCAGTACTTC. This translates into CASSLALERGTQYF. V gene TRBV5-4 combines with J gene TRBJ2-5, with D perhaps matching TRBD1 (5 bases). Deletions cut 0 bases from V and 7 bases from J, with 13 bases between. The CDR3 runs to 14 residues. Germline V gene lookup returns CDR1 SGHNT and CDR2 YYREEE (reference sequence).

V gene TRBV21-1 combines with J gene TRBJ2-7. TRBV21-1 is a known pseudogene. CDR3 length: 18 amino acids. The CDR3 reads CASSKGSVGHRITYEQYF. CDR3 DNA sequence: TGTGCCAGCAGCAAAGGGAGTGTAGGGCATAGAATAACCTACGAGCAGTACTTC.

This sequence joins TRBV27 and TRBJ1-5; 7 positions agree with TRBD1. With 0 bases clipped from V and 9 bases from J, the junction kept 5 bases outside the gene matches. CDR1 and CDR2 (germline): MNHEY, SMNVEV (reference sequence). CDR3 length: 14 amino acids. CDR3 DNA: TGTGCCAGCAGTTTATCGACAGGGCGGTGGCCCCAGCATTTT. Its protein product is CASSLSTGRWPQHF.

V usage is TRBV6-5 and J usage is TRBJ1-1; D possibly corresponds to TRBD1 (5 bases). CDR3 length: 13 residues. Deletions cut 8 bases from V and 1 base from J, with 11 bases between. Germline V gives CDR1 MNHEY, CDR2 SVGAGI. The CDR3 coding sequence is TGTGCCAGCCTAGGGGCCACGAACACTGAAGCTTTCTTT. This gives the protein CASLGATNTEAFF.

In its sample, this clone was seen a few times. The V and J genes are TRBV6-1 and TRBJ2-1; D may be TRBD2 (6 bases). Trimming removed 7 bases at V and 8 bases at J, with 21 bases between. This CDR3 is 15 amino acids long. Germline V gene lookup returns CDR1 MNHNS and CDR2 SASEGT. CDR3 amino acids: CASIKAGGRDDEQFF. The CDR3 region has the DNA TGTGCCAGCATTAAAGCCGGGGGACGGGATGATGAGCAGTTCTTC.

The genes are TRBV28 and TRBJ2-3; the D is unclear. The CDR3 sequence is 12 residues long. Germline-derived CDR1 and CDR2 are MDHEN and SYDVKM. Trimming left V 5 bases short and J 3 bases short, with 6 bases between. The CDR3 DNA follows: TGTGCCAGCAGTCAGCAGACAGATACGCAGTATTTT. Protein product: CASSQQTDTQYF.

This clone was counted a few times. CDR3 sequence reads: CASSARDRGGADTQYF. In DNA, the CDR3 is TGTGCCAGCAGCGCCAGGGACAGGGGTGGTGCAGATACGCAGTATTTT. This chain connects TRBV9 to TRBJ2-3, with TRBD1 identical over 10 bases. The germline V gene has CDR1 SGDLS and CDR2 YYNGEE. The CDR3 spans 16 residues. The trim removed 3 bases at V and 4 bases at J, leaving 8 bases unmatched.

The CDR3 region is CASSTYITGTGGNTIYF. In nucleotides, the CDR3 is TGTGCCAGTAGTACGTATATTACCGGGACAGGGGGAAACACCATATATTTT. V usage is TRBV19 and J usage is TRBJ1-3; 9 bases map to TRBD1. CDR1 is LNHDA, CDR2 SQIVND, per germline (reference sequence). Losses at the gene ends were 4 bases for V and 4 bases for J; bases not matched to a gene: 11. This CDR3 has 17 amino acids. Supplemented by reference TRBV19 and TRBJ1-3, the full variable domain reads DGGITQSPKYLFRKEGQNVTLSCEQNLNHDAMYWYRQDPGQGLRLIYYSQIVNDFQKGDIAEGYSVSREKKESFPLTVTSAQKNPTAFYLCASSTYITGTGGNTIYFGEGSWLTVV.

The chain couples TRBV4-3 to TRBJ2-2, with D hard to call. Deletions cut 3 bases from V and 7 bases from J, with 18 bases between. Germline V gives CDR1 LGHNA, CDR2 YSLEER. This CDR3 is built from 16 residues. The CDR3 loop is CASSHEPPPSFGELFF. Written as DNA, the CDR3 is TGCGCCAGCAGCCACGAACCCCCCCCGAGTTTCGGGGAGCTGTTTTTT.

V usage is TRBV2 and J usage is TRBJ1-2; TRBD1 might be the D (6 bases). From germline, CDR1 is SNHLY and CDR2 FYNNEI. The CDR3 spans 12 residues. Trimming took 6 bases from V and 8 from J, leaving 13 bases between them. CDR3: CASSTTGHGYTF. CDR3 bases: TGTGCCAGCAGCACGACAGGACACGGCTACACCTTC. The variable domain in full, completed from reference TRBV2 and TRBJ1-2, reads EPEVTQTPSHQVTQMGQEVILRCVPISNHLYFYWYRQILGQKVEFLVSFYNNEISEKSEIFDDQFSVERPDGSNFTLKIRSTKLEDSAMYFCASSTTGHGYTFGSGTRLTVV.

The V call is TRBV14, the J call TRBJ2-3; 12 bases agree with TRBD2. CDR3 length: 15 residues. Germline lookup yields CDR1 SGHDN and CDR2 FVKESK. V dropped 5 bases and J dropped 4; count of bases not matched to a gene: 4. CDR3 sequence: CASSGLAGRSDTQYF. CDR3 in DNA: TGTGCCAGCAGCGGACTAGCGGGGAGATCAGATACGCAGTATTTT.

V usage is TRBV2 and J usage is TRBJ1-1; maybe TRBD1 (6 bases). Germline V gene sequence: CDR1 SNHLY, CDR2 FYNNEI. There are 14 residues in the CDR3. Trimming removed 4 bases at V and 2 bases at J, with 11 bases between. This CDR3 reads CASSVSGQNTEAFF. Here the CDR3 DNA reads TGTGCCAGCAGTGTCTCGGGACAAAACACTGAAGCTTTCTTT.

A few counts support this clone. The chain is built from TRBV7-9 and TRBJ2-1; D may be TRBD2 (5 bases). This CDR3 region has 12 residues. The V gene lost 7 bases and the J gene lost 8 bases, with 12 bases spanning the gap. Germline values: CDR1 SEHNR, CDR2 FQNEAQ (reference sequence). The CDR3 reads CASTRSGDEQFF. In DNA form, the CDR3 reads TGTGCCAGCACCCGTTCCGGGGATGAGCAGTTCTTC.

The chain links TRBV7-2 to TRBJ1-2; D is perhaps TRBD1 (5 bases). V was cut by 3 bases and J by 5 bases, with 16 bases left in between. The CDR3 is 15 residues long. The germline gives CDR1 SGHTA, CDR2 FQGNSA. The CDR3 sequence: CASSLGSGQGYGYTF. The DNA of the CDR3 is TGTGCCAGCAGCTTGGGCTCGGGGCAGGGATATGGCTACACCTTC.

The rearrangement joins TRBV29-1 to TRBJ2-7, with a possible D match to TRBD2 (5 bases). The CDR3 spans 12 residues. Germline V gene sequence: CDR1 SQVTM, CDR2 ANQGSEA. This CDR3 reads CTGGNDGSEQYF. CDR3 DNA sequence: TGCACCGGAGGCAATGATGGGAGCGAGCAGTACTTC.